These 10 T cell receptor beta chains were sequenced from one sample in a study of a mutant IDH1 vaccine in newly diagnosed glioma. This sample's time point: week 47, end of study. Doses consisted of 300 ug of mutant IDH1 20-mer peptide each, paired with topical imiquimod. Their antigens remain unidentified. Produced via immunoSEQ multiplex PCR; TCRdb's table is partial and in-frame only. The data hold over 45,000 clones, with roughly 76% observed a single time. The sample here was PBMCs, taken from a glioma patient whose treatment included an IDH1 peptide vaccine. The receptor source for this set is a man aged 50-59 years with glioma.

The chain links TRBV19 to TRBJ2-3, with a weak D call TRBD1 (5 bases). The CDR3 has 14 residues. Germline CDR1 LNHDA, CDR2 SQIVND (reference sequence). The V and J ends lost 4 bases and 0 bases respectively, with 8 bases between them. Here the CDR3 DNA reads TGTGCCAGTAGTACCCAGGGAAGCACAGATACGCAGTATTTT. Its protein is CASSTQGSTDTQYF.

The chain employs TRBV6-6 and TRBJ1-4; D might be TRBD1 (5 bases). The V end lost 11 bases, the J end lost 5 bases, and 15 bases lay between the germline ends. The germline V gene encodes CDR1 MNHNY and CDR2 SVGAGI (reference sequence). The CDR3 totals 13 residues. Here the CDR3 DNA reads TGTGCCGCGCGGGACGGTGACAATGAAAAACTGTTTTTT. It translates to CAARDGDNEKLFF.

The chain combines TRBV6-5 with TRBJ1-1; tentatively, D is TRBD1 (6 bases). Trimming removed 0 bases from V and 1 base from J, with 12 bases in between. This CDR3 is built from 16 residues. CDR1 is MNHEY, CDR2 SVGAGI, per germline. The CDR3 bases are TGTGCCAGCAGTTACTCGGAGAAGGGGGGGAACACTGAAGCTTTCTTT. Its protein product is CASSYSEKGGNTEAFF.

This clone was observed a handful of times. V usage is TRBV9 and J usage is TRBJ2-7; TRBD1 agrees at 12 bases. J lost 5 bases, V lost 0 bases, and 12 bases had no gene match. Germline lookup yields CDR1 SGDLS and CDR2 YYNGEE. There are 18 residues in the CDR3. The CDR3 DNA sequence: TGTGCCAGCAGCGTAGACGTGGGGACAGGGGGCTCTCTAGACGAGCAGTACTTC. Residues: CASSVDVGTGGSLDEQYF.

This rearrangement joins TRBV6-6 to TRBJ1-1, with no clear D. Between the trimmed V and J ends, which lost 7 bases and 0 bases, there was a span of 9 bases. This CDR3 has 13 residues. Germline V gives CDR1 MNHNY, CDR2 SVGAGI (reference sequence). In nucleotides, the CDR3 is TGTGCCAGCACCCGAGGACTGAACACTGAAGCTTTCTTT. Protein product: CASTRGLNTEAFF.

Regarding this clone: Other DNA sequences in the same sample also yield this CDR3. The chain uses TRBV7-2 and TRBJ2-2, with D perhaps matching TRBD2 (5 bases). Germline-derived CDR1 and CDR2 are SGHTA and FQGNSA. The CDR3 loop spans 15 amino acids. V was shortened by 1 base and J by 0 bases, with 6 bases between the two germline ends. The CDR3 DNA is TGTGCCAGCAGCTTAGGGGGAGCGAACACCGGGGAGCTGTTTTTT. Translated, it gives CASSLGGANTGELFF.

The chain uses TRBV7-9 and TRBJ2-1, with D perhaps matching TRBD1 (6 bases). Trimming pared 2 bases from V and 4 bases from J, leaving 9 bases between. Looked up from germline, CDR1 is SEHNR and CDR2 is FQNEAQ (reference sequence). This CDR3 has 14 residues. In nucleotides, the CDR3 is TGTGCCAGCAGCTTAACGGACAGTTACAATGAGCAGTTCTTC. It encodes CASSLTDSYNEQFF.

The gene calls are TRBV11-2 and TRBJ1-2; TRBD1 agrees at 9 bases. Germline CDR1 and CDR2: SGHAT and FQNNGV. V gave up 7 bases and J gave up 6 bases; unmatched junction bases: 9. The CDR3 is made up of 14 amino acids. CDR3 sequence (DNA): TGTGCCAGCACCAACGCGGACAGGGGAAATGGCTACACCTTC. This sequence encodes CASTNADRGNGYTF.

The rearrangement joins TRBV6-1 to TRBJ1-1; D is undetermined. Trimming cost V 0 bases and J 8 bases, with 13 bases left between them. This CDR3 is 14 amino acids long. The germline CDR1 and CDR2 sequences are MNHNS and SASEGT. The CDR3 DNA follows: TGTGCCAGCAGTGAAGCCAAATTACCCTCCGAAGCTTTCTTT. This translates into CASSEAKLPSEAFF.

The CDR3 DNA reads as TGTGCCAGTAGTATCTCAGGAGGGGACGCGCCCCAGCATTTT. Its translation is CASSISGGDAPQHF. The chain is built from TRBV19 and TRBJ1-5; a weak D match, TRBD1 (5 bases). With 3 bases removed from V and 9 bases from J, the gap between germline ends came to 15 bases. This CDR3 comprises 14 residues. The germline gives CDR1 LNHDA, CDR2 SQIVND (reference sequence).